Listed below are T cell receptor beta chains from one sample, sequenced in a study of cytomegalovirus exposure and HLA in healthy donors. The repertoire was sequenced with immunoSEQ multiplex PCR; TCRdb's copy has only in-frame clones and lacks some. This sample carries 150,000 to 180,000 clones, about 80% of them seen once, and the ten largest clones take 10% to 15%. Sequenced material: PBMCs. The receptors come from a man aged 25 to 40 in good health and CMV-seropositive. Both conserved end residues are part of each CDR3. D genes are given only for firm matches. Part of the rows lack a size; the others show once, few, many or a class for expanded clones.

clone_size | j_call | v_call | d_call | cdr3_aa | cdr3_nt
- | TRBJ2-2 | TRBV27 | TRBD1 | CASSLRGQGVTGELFF | TGTGCCAGCAGCCTAAGAGGACAGGGGGTCACCGGGGAGCTGTTTTTT
- | TRBJ1-5 | TRBV28 | - | CASRAGVNQPQHF | TGTGCCAGCAGGGCAGGGGTAAATCAGCCCCAGCATTTT
few | TRBJ2-6 | TRBV7-3 | - | CASSLNPGAGANVLTF | TGTGCCAGCAGCTTAAACCCCGGAGCCGGGGCCAACGTCCTGACTTTC
few | TRBJ2-7 | TRBV7-8 | - | CASSPPLRQGGAYEQYF | TGTGCCAGCAGCCCCCCCCTTAGACAGGGAGGTGCCTACGAGCAGTACTTC
- | TRBJ2-2 | TRBV5-4 | TRBD2 | CASSLLSGSDSAGELFF | TGTGCCAGCAGCTTACTTAGCGGGAGTGATTCCGCCGGGGAGCTGTTTTTT
few | TRBJ2-1 | TRBV7-9 | TRBD2 | CSSSLALGLAGDSEQFF | TGTTCCAGCAGCTTAGCGCTGGGGCTAGCGGGAGACAGTGAGCAGTTCTTC
- | TRBJ1-4 | TRBV7-2 | - | CASSPKTGKPTNEKLFF | TGTGCCAGCAGCCCAAAGACGGGGAAGCCGACTAATGAAAAACTGTTTTTT
- | TRBJ1-2 | TRBV4-2 | - | CASSQVGGGSYGYTF | TGTGCCAGCAGCCAAGTAGGTGGGGGGAGCTATGGCTACACCTTC
- | TRBJ1-2 | TRBV11-2 | - | CASSLEQSGYGYTF | TGTGCCAGCAGCTTAGAACAGTCTGGCTATGGCTACACCTTC
- | TRBJ2-3 | TRBV2 | TRBD1 | CASRDRGRSDTQYF | TGTGCCAGCAGGGACAGGGGGCGATCTGATACGCAGTATTTT
- | TRBJ2-7 | TRBV5-1 | TRBD1 | CASSSRDRYYEQYF | TGCGCCAGCAGCTCCCGGGACAGATACTACGAGCAGTACTTC
- | TRBJ1-4 | TRBV4-2 | - | CASSVGRDRGEKLFF | TGTGCCAGCAGCGTGGGGAGGGATCGGGGTGAAAAACTGTTTTTT
- | TRBJ2-2 | TRBV2 | TRBD1 | CASKGQVNTGELFF | TGTGCCAGCAAGGGACAGGTTAACACCGGGGAGCTGTTTTTT
- | TRBJ1-5 | TRBV5-5 | - | CASSYLPGYSNQPQHF | TGTGCCAGCAGCTACCTCCCAGGGTATAGCAATCAGCCCCAGCATTTT
- | TRBJ1-1 | TRBV4-1 | - | CASSQMTRSEAFF | TGCGCCAGCAGCCAAATGACGAGGAGTGAAGCTTTCTTT
- | TRBJ2-2 | TRBV9 | TRBD2 | CASSLTSGTSDGELFF | TGTGCCAGCAGCTTGACTAGCGGGACCTCGGACGGGGAGCTGTTTTTT
- | TRBJ1-2 | TRBV7-9 | TRBD1 | CASSLLQGDGYTF | TGTGCCAGCAGCTTACTACAGGGGGATGGCTACACCTTC
- | TRBJ2-7 | TRBV30 | - | CAWSVRGEWRFSEQYF | TGTGCCTGGAGTGTACGGGGAGAATGGCGGTTTAGCGAGCAGTACTTC
- | TRBJ1-2 | TRBV29-1 | - | CSATENYGYTF | TGCAGCGCGACAGAAAACTATGGCTACACCTTC
- | TRBJ1-2 | TRBV28 | TRBD1 | CASSLGQGAGGYTF | TGTGCCAGCAGCCTTGGTCAGGGGGCAGGTGGCTACACCTTC
- | TRBJ2-5 | TRBV5-6 | - | CASSLEVRQETQYF | TGTGCCAGCAGCTTGGAGGTGAGGCAAGAGACCCAGTACTTC
- | TRBJ2-1 | TRBV19 | TRBD2 | CASSPIAGGAHEQFF | TGTGCCAGTAGTCCAATAGCGGGAGGGGCGCATGAGCAGTTCTTC
few | TRBJ1-1 | TRBV19 | - | CATKRQANTEAFF | TGTGCCACCAAGAGACAGGCGAACACTGAAGCTTTCTTT
- | TRBJ2-3 | TRBV7-2 | TRBD2 | CASSFQAGEGTDTQYF | TGTGCCAGCAGCTTTCAAGCGGGGGAAGGGACAGATACGCAGTATTTT
- | TRBJ2-5 | TRBV5-1 | - | CASSLGAVQETQYF | TGCGCCAGCAGCCTGGGGGCAGTCCAAGAGACCCAGTACTTC
- | TRBJ2-3 | TRBV4-2 | - | CASSQALAGVSNTQYF | TGTGCCAGCAGCCAAGCGCTAGCTGGGGTGTCGAATACGCAGTATTTT
- | TRBJ2-7 | TRBV7-9 | - | CASTRYIHEQYF | TGTGCCAGCACCCGTTATATCCACGAGCAGTACTTC
- | TRBJ1-6 | TRBV11-2 | - | CASSLGQNNSPLHF | TGTGCCAGCAGCCTGGGCCAGAATAATTCACCCCTCCACTTT
- | TRBJ2-1 | TRBV7-6 | TRBD2 | CASSPLAGGYNEQFF | TGTGCCAGCAGCCCTCTAGCGGGAGGTTACAATGAGCAGTTCTTC
- | TRBJ2-1 | TRBV28 | - | CASWAPDSSYNEQFF | TGTGCCAGCTGGGCCCCGGACAGCTCCTACAATGAGCAGTTCTTC
- | TRBJ2-1 | TRBV27 | TRBD2 | CASRRAGGPYNEQFF | TGTGCCAGCAGAAGAGCGGGGGGACCCTACAATGAGCAGTTCTTC
- | TRBJ1-5 | TRBV2 | TRBD1 | CASKDRDRGRPQHF | TGTGCCAGTAAAGACCGGGACAGGGGGCGGCCCCAGCATTTT
- | TRBJ1-2 | TRBV2 | - | CASSELRTPNYGYTF | TGTGCCAGCAGTGAACTTCGGACACCGAACTATGGCTACACCTTC
- | TRBJ2-5 | TRBV7-9 | - | CSSSIPRLGQGREETQYF | TGTTCCAGCAGCATCCCTCGACTCGGGCAGGGGAGGGAAGAGACCCAGTACTTC
- | TRBJ2-7 | TRBV18 | TRBD2 | CASSVRGGGLGEQYF | TGTGCCAGCTCAGTCCGGGGGGGAGGACTGGGCGAGCAGTACTTC
- | TRBJ1-1 | TRBV28 | - | CASRPIRVATEAFF | TGTGCCAGCAGACCGATCAGGGTCGCCACTGAAGCTTTCTTT
- | TRBJ2-2 | TRBV7-6 | - | CASSRANTGELFF | TGTGCCAGCAGTCGCGCGAACACCGGGGAGCTGTTTTTT
- | TRBJ2-7 | TRBV19 | - | CASSIGTSTSYEQYF | TGTGCCAGTAGTATCGGGACTTCAACCTCCTACGAGCAGTACTTC
few | TRBJ2-5 | TRBV19 | - | CASRSGSGAQETQYF | TGTGCCAGTAGGAGCGGCAGCGGAGCACAAGAGACCCAGTACTTC
- | TRBJ2-2 | TRBV28 | TRBD1 | CASRQLPGQGLVTGELFF | TGTGCCAGCAGGCAGCTTCCGGGACAGGGGTTAGTAACCGGGGAGCTGTTTTTT
- | TRBJ1-6 | TRBV5-6 | - | CASSLQGTSPLHF | TGTGCCAGCAGCTTGCAGGGTACCTCACCCCTCCACTTT
- | TRBJ2-7 | TRBV5-1 | - | CASSLVPGTYEQYF | TGCGCCAGCAGCTTGGTCCCGGGAACCTACGAGCAGTACTTC
few | TRBJ1-2 | TRBV25-1 | - | CASSEYDETYNYGYTF | TGTGCCAGCAGTGAATATGACGAGACTTATAACTATGGCTACACCTTC
- | TRBJ2-6 | TRBV4-2 | - | CASSQALRGSGANVLTF | TGTGCCAGCAGCCAAGCCCTGCGGGGCTCTGGGGCCAACGTCCTGACTTTC
few | TRBJ2-2 | TRBV5-4 | - | CASSLRGLTGELFF | TGTGCCAGCAGCTTGAGGGGTCTCACCGGGGAGCTGTTTTTT
once | TRBJ2-7 | TRBV4-2 | TRBD1 | CASSLIPGTAREQYF | TGTGCCAGCAGCCTTATCCCCGGGACAGCCAGAGAGCAGTACTTC
- | TRBJ1-2 | TRBV25-1 | - | CASSDRNTGINYGYTF | TGTGCCAGCAGTGACCGGAACACAGGGATTAACTATGGCTACACCTTC
- | TRBJ2-1 | TRBV30 | - | CAWRPKSGGREQFF | TGTGCCTGGAGGCCGAAAAGCGGAGGGAGGGAGCAGTTCTTC
few | TRBJ2-5 | TRBV10-2 | TRBD2 | CASSNLAGEYQETQYF | TGCGCCAGCAGTAATTTAGCGGGAGAGTACCAAGAGACCCAGTACTTC
- | TRBJ2-3 | TRBV7-7 | TRBD2 | CASSPTGWREHQDTQYF | TGTGCTAGCAGCCCGACCGGGTGGCGGGAGCACCAAGATACGCAGTATTTT